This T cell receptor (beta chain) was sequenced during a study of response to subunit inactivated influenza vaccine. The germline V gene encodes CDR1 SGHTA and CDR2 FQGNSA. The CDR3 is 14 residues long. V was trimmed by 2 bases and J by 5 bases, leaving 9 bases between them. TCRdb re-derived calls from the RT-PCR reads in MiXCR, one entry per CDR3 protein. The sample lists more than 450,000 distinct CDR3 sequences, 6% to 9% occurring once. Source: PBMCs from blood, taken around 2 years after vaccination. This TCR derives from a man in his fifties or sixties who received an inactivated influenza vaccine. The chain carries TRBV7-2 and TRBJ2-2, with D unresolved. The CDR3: CASSLMLGTGELFF. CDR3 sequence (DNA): TGTGCCAGCAGCTTAATGCTGGGGACCGGGGAGCTGTTTTTT.